These 15 T cell receptor beta chains were all obtained from the same sample, sequenced in a study of T cells in Graves' hyperthyroidism and ophthalmopathy. The TCR beta CDR3 regions underwent amplification using RNA transcripts as the source. TCR CDR3 underwent first-round RT-PCR with the HTBI primer set. TCRdb re-called the multiplex PCR reads through MiXCR, storing one row per CDR3 protein. The sample yields 610,000 or so distinct CDR3 sequences, more than 45% seen once. Input material: peripheral blood or thyroid tissue (not recorded which). The origin of the receptors is a woman between 18 and 30 years old with Graves' hyperthyroidism.

The chain links TRBV20-1 to TRBJ2-2; 11 bases fit TRBD1. Germline V lookup: CDR1 DFQATT, CDR2 SNEGSKA (reference sequence). J lost 6 bases, V lost 6 bases, and 9 bases had no gene match. The length of the CDR3 is 15 residues. The CDR3 bases are TGCAGTGCCGGGACAGGGGGGAACGATTCCGGGGAGCTGTTTTTT. The encoded protein is CSAGTGGNDSGELFF.

This clonotype occurred many times. The chain employs TRBV5-1 and TRBJ2-2, with D possibly TRBD1 on 5 matching bases. Germline assignment: CDR1 SGHRS and CDR2 YFSETQ. V lost 0 bases, J lost 3 bases, and 9 bases lay in between. The CDR3 runs 15 residues. The CDR3 here is CASSLGDSDTGELFF. The DNA of the CDR3 is TGCGCCAGCAGCTTGGGAGACAGTGACACCGGGGAGCTGTTTTTT.

A remark on this clonotype: Since no conserved phenylalanine or tryptophan closes the CDR3, a read error is the likely cause. The chain recombines TRBV7-9 with TRBJ2-5; no definite D call. The CDR3 contains 8 residues. Germline V gene sequence: CDR1 SEHNR, CDR2 FQNEAQ (reference sequence). The V and J ends lost 4 bases and 11 bases respectively, with 2 bases between them. For the CDR3, the DNA is TGTGCCAGCAGCTCGCAGTACACC. Its translation: CASSSQYT.

This clonotype was recorded many times. The chain carries TRBV5-6 and TRBJ2-7, with 12 positions matching TRBD2. CDR1 and CDR2 (germline): SGHDT, YYEEEE. J lost 5 bases, V lost 4 bases, and 7 bases had no gene match. The CDR3 contains 15 residues. For the CDR3, the DNA is TGTGCCAGCAGCATACTAGCGGGAGGTTTAGACGAGCAGTACTTC. Protein sequence: CASSILAGGLDEQYF. The complete variable domain, with remaining parts taken from reference TRBV5-6 and TRBJ2-7, reads DAGVTQSPTHLIKTRGQQVTLRCSPKSGHDTVSWYQQALGQGPQFIFQYYEEEERQRGNFPDRFSGHQFPNYSSELNVNALLLGDSALYLCASSILAGGLDEQYFGPGTRLTVT.

The chain uses TRBV20-1 and TRBJ2-5, with 13 bases that match TRBD2. With 6 bases clipped from V and 11 bases from J, the junction kept 6 bases outside the gene matches. Per the germline V gene, CDR1 is DFQATT and CDR2 is SNEGSKA (reference sequence). The CDR3 is 12 residues long. CDR3 in amino acids: CSATTSGRAQYF. In DNA, the CDR3 is TGCAGTGCAACCACTAGCGGGAGGGCACAGTACTTC.

This sequence joins TRBV27 and TRBJ1-5; unclear D gene. V gave up 6 bases and J gave up 3 bases, with 18 bases separating them. The CDR3 sequence is 16 residues long. CDR1 is MNHEY, CDR2 SMNVEV, per germline (reference sequence). The CDR3 nucleotides read TGTGCCAGCAGCCTTTTAAACAGCGAGATCAATCAGCCCCAGCATTTT. Translated, it gives CASSLLNSEINQPQHF.

This clonotype turned up a few times. The chain carries TRBV2 and TRBJ1-1; 7 nucleotides agree with TRBD1. The CDR3 runs to 14 residues. The trim removed 2 bases at V and 6 bases at J, leaving 6 bases unmatched. Germline V gene sequence: CDR1 SNHLY, CDR2 FYNNEI. CDR3 bases: TGTGCCAGCAGTGAATCACAGGGGAGGGCTGAAGCTTTCTTT. Protein product: CASSESQGRAEAFF. The whole variable domain, filled in from reference TRBV2 and TRBJ1-1, reads EPEVTQTPSHQVTQMGQEVILRCVPISNHLYFYWYRQILGQKVEFLVSFYNNEISEKSEIFDDQFSVERPDGSNFTLKIRSTKLEDSAMYFCASSESQGRAEAFFGQGTRLTVV.

This clonotype was counted many times. The chain joins TRBV7-3 to TRBJ2-7; D unresolved. The CDR3 runs to 15 residues. The germline V gene has CDR1 SGHTA and CDR2 FQGTGA. Trimming took off 5 bases at V and 0 bases at J, with 14 bases between the two ends. The CDR3 region is CASSPSGISSYEQYF. CDR3 in DNA: TGTGCCAGCAGCCCTAGTGGGATCTCCTCCTACGAGCAGTACTTC.

The chain links TRBV7-2 to TRBJ1-5; 8 nucleotides agree with TRBD1. CDR1 SGHTA and CDR2 FQGNSA come from the germline V gene. The CDR3 totals 11 residues. The junction had 2 bases not matched to a gene; V was cut back by 4 bases and J by 12 bases. CDR3 in amino acids: CASSSQGVQHF. In DNA, the CDR3 is TGTGCCAGCAGCTCACAGGGGGTCCAGCATTTT.

This clonotype was seen ten or more times. This rearrangement joins TRBV7-8 to TRBJ1-6; no firm D call. CDR1 is SGHVS, CDR2 FQNEAQ, per germline. Trimming took off 4 bases at V and 9 bases at J, with 13 bases between the two ends. This CDR3 contains 14 residues. The chain's CDR3 is CASSSTSNSSPLHF. The CDR3 region has the DNA TGTGCCAGCAGCTCGACATCGAACTCTTCACCCCTCCACTTT.

This chain connects TRBV2 to TRBJ2-5; TRBD1 matches 7 bases. V lost 4 bases, J lost 1 base, and 3 bases stayed unmatched. The CDR3 covers 14 residues. Germline loops: CDR1 SNHLY, CDR2 FYNNEI. CDR3 coding DNA: TGTGCCAGCAGTGCAGGACAGGTCCAAGAGACCCAGTACTTC. Protein sequence: CASSAGQVQETQYF.

The rearrangement links TRBV20-1 to TRBJ2-7, with 7 nucleotides matching TRBD2. From germline, CDR1 is DFQATT and CDR2 SNEGSKA (reference sequence). With 8 bases clipped from V and 1 base from J, the junction kept 8 bases outside the gene matches. The CDR3 consists of 13 residues. For the CDR3, the DNA is TGCAGTTTAGGGAGCGGGGCTTCCTACGAGCAGTACTTC. Translating gives CSLGSGASYEQYF.

This clonotype was recorded many times. The gene calls are TRBV15 and TRBJ2-5, with 7 bases that match TRBD2. The ends lost 4 bases at V and 4 bases at J; junction bases unmatched: 12. This CDR3 contains 16 residues. CDR1 is LNHNV, CDR2 YYDKDF, per germline (reference sequence). The CDR3 reads CATSKRLAESGETQYF. In DNA form, the CDR3 reads TGTGCCACCAGCAAACGTCTAGCGGAATCGGGAGAGACCCAGTACTTC.

This clonotype was counted many times. The chain recombines TRBV4-1 with TRBJ2-2; TRBD2 matches 10 bases. The CDR3 covers 16 residues. After removal of 1 base from V and 5 bases from J, the junction contained 4 bases not matched to a gene. In germline, CDR1 is MGHRA, CDR2 YSYEKL. The CDR3 here is CASSQGSLAGTGELFF. The CDR3 DNA reads TGCGCCAGCAGCCAAGGTTCACTAGCGGGAACCGGGGAGCTGTTTTTT.

The V call is TRBV12-3 or TRBV12-4, the J call TRBJ2-7; 7 nucleotides align to TRBD2. Unmatched junction bases numbered 5, after V lost 6 bases and J lost 3 bases. The CDR3 spans 13 residues. DNA of the CDR3: TGTGCCAGCAGACCCGGGGGGATCTACGAGCAGTACTTC. It translates to CASRPGGIYEQYF.